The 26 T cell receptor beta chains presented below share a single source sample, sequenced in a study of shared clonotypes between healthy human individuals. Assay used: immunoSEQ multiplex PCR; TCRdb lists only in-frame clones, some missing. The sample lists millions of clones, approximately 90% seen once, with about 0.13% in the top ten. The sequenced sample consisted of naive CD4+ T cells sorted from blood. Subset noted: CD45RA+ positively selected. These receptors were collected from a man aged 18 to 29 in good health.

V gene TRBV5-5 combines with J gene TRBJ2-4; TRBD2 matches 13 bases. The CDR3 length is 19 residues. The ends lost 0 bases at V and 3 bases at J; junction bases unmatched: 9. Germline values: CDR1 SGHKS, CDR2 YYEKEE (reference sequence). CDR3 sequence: CASSLATSGGALGKNIQYF. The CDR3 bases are TGTGCCAGCAGCTTGGCCACTAGCGGGGGGGCCCTCGGCAAAAACATTCAGTACTTC.

The CDR3 bases are TGCAGCGTTGAAAAGGGGGCTACTAATGAAAAACTGTTTTTT. Translation: CSVEKGATNEKLFF. This chain links TRBV29-1 with TRBJ1-4, with 7 bases that match TRBD1. V dropped 2 bases and J dropped 2; count of bases not matched to a gene: 2. This CDR3 comprises 14 residues. CDR1 and CDR2 (germline): SQVTM, ANQGSEA.

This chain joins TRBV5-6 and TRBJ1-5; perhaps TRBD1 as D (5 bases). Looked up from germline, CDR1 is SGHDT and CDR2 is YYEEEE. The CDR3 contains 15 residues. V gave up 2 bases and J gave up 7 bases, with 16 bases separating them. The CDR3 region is CASSFGSGRGQPQHF. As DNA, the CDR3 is TGTGCCAGCAGCTTTGGCTCGGGGCGGGGGCAGCCCCAGCATTTT. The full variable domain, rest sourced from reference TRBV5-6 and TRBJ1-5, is DAGVTQSPTHLIKTRGQQVTLRCSPKSGHDTVSWYQQALGQGPQFIFQYYEEEERQRGNFPDRFSGHQFPNYSSELNVNALLLGDSALYLCASSFGSGRGQPQHFGDGTRLSIL.

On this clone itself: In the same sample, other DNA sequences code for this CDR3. CDR3 nucleotide sequence: TGCGCCAGCAGCCGGGACAGGGAGGGCTCACCCCTCCACTTT. Translated, it gives CASSRDREGSPLHF. J is TRBJ1-6 and V is TRBV5-1; 9 bases agree with TRBD1. Looked up from germline, CDR1 is SGHRS and CDR2 is YFSETQ. This CDR3 is 14 amino acids long. The J segment lost 10 bases and the V segment lost 4 bases, leaving 6 bases of the junction unmatched.

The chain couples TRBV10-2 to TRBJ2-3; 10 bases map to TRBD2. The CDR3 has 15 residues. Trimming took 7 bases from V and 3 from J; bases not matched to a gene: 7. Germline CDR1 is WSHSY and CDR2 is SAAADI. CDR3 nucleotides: TGCGCCAGCACCCTAGCGGGGGAGCGAACAGATACGCAGTATTTT. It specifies CASTLAGERTDTQYF.

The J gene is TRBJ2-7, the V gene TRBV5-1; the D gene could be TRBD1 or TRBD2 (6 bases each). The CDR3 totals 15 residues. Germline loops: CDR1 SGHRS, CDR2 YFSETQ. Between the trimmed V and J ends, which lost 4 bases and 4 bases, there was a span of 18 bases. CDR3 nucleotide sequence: TGCGCCAGCAGCCCGGGGGCAGTGGGGCCTTACGAGCAGTACTTC. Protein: CASSPGAVGPYEQYF.

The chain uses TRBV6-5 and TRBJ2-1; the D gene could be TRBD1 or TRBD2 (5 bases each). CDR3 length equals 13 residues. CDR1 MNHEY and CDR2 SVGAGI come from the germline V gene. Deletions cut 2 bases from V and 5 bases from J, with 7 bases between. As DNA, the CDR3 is TGTGCCAGCAGTTACCTGGGACACAATGAGCAGTTCTTC. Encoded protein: CASSYLGHNEQFF.

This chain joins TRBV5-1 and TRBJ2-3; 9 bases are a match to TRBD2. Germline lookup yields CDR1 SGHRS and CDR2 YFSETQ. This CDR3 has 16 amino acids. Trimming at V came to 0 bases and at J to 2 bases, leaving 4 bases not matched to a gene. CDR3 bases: TGCGCCAGCAGCTTGGAGCCTAGCGGGAACACAGATACGCAGTATTTT. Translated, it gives CASSLEPSGNTDTQYF.

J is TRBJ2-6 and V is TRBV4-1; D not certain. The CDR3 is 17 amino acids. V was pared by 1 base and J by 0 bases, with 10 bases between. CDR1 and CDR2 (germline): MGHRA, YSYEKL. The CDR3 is CASSQVRFDSGANVLTF. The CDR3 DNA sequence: TGCGCCAGCAGCCAAGTCCGCTTTGACTCTGGGGCCAACGTCCTGACTTTC.

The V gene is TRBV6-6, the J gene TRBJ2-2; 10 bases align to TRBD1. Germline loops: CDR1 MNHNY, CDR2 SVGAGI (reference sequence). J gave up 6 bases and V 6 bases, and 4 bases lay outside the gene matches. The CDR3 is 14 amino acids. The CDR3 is CASRETGGAGELFF. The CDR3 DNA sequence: TGTGCCAGCAGGGAGACAGGGGGCGCCGGGGAGCTGTTTTTT.

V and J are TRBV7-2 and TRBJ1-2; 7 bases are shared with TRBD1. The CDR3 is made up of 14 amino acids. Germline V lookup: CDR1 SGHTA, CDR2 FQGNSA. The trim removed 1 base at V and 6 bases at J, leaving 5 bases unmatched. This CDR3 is CASSLDRGRNGYTF. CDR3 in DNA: TGTGCCAGCAGCTTAGACAGGGGAAGAAATGGCTACACCTTC.

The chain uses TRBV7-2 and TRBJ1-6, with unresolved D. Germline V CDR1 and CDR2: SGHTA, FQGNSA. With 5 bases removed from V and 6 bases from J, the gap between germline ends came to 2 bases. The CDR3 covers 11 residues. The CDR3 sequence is CASSVNSPLHF. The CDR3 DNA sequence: TGTGCCAGCAGCGTTAATTCACCCCTCCACTTT.

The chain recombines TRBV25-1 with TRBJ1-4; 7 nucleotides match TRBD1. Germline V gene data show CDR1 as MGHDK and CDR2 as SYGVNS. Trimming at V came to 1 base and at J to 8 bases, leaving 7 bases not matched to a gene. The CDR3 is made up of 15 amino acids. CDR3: CASSEFAGGGEKLFF. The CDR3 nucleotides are TGTGCCAGCAGTGAATTCGCAGGGGGAGGGGAAAAACTGTTTTTT.

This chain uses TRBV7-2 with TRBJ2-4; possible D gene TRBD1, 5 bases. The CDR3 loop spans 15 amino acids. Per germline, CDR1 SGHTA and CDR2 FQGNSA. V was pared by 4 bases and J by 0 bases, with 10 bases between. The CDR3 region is CASSSTGLAKNIQYF. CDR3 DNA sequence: TGTGCCAGCAGCTCCACAGGTTTAGCCAAAAACATTCAGTACTTC.

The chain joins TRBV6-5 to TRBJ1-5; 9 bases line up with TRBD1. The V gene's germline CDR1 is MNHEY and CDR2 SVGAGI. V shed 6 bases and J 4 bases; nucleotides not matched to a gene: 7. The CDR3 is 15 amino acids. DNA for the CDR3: TGTGCCAGCAGCTTTGGACAGGGGACAAATCAGCCCCAGCATTTT. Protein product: CASSFGQGTNQPQHF.

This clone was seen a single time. DNA for the CDR3: TGTGCCTGGAGTGTATACCCTCCGGGGGGCCTCGGCTATGGCTACACCTTC. This sequence encodes CAWSVYPPGGLGYGYTF. The chain recombines TRBV30 with TRBJ1-2, with D possibly being TRBD1 (6 bases). V lost 0 bases to trimming and J lost 4 bases, with 21 bases between them. The CDR3 runs 17 residues. CDR1 is GTSNPN, CDR2 SVGIG, per germline (reference sequence).

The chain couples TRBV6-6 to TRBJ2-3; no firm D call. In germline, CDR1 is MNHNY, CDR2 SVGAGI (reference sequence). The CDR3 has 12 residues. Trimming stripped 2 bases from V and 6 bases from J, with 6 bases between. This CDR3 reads CASSYTVDTQYF. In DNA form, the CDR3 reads TGTGCCAGCAGTTACACGGTCGATACGCAGTATTTT.

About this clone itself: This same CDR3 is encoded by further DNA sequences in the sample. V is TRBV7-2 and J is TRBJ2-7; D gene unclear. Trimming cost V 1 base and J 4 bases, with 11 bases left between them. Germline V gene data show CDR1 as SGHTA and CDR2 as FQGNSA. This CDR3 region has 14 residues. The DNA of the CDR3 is TGTGCCAGCAGCTTAGAAGGTGGTCCTTACGAGCAGTACTTC. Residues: CASSLEGGPYEQYF. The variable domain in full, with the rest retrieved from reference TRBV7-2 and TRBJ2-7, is GAGVSQSPSNKVTEKGKDVELRCDPISGHTALYWYRQSLGQGLEFLIYFQGNSAPDKSGLPSDRFSAERTGGSVSTLTIQRTQQEDSAVYLCASSLEGGPYEQYFGPGTRLTVT.

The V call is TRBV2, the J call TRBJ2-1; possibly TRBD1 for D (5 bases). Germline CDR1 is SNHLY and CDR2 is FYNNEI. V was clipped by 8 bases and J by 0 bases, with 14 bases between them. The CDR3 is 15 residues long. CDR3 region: CASRHDDSSYNEQFF. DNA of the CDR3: TGTGCCAGCCGCCATGACGACAGCTCCTACAATGAGCAGTTCTTC.

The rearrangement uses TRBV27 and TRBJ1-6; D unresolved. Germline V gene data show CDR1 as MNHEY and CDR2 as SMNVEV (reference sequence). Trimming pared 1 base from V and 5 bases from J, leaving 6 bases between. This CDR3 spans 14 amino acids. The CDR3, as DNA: TGTGCCAGCAGTTTATTCGGGGATAATTCACCCCTCCACTTT. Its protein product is CASSLFGDNSPLHF.

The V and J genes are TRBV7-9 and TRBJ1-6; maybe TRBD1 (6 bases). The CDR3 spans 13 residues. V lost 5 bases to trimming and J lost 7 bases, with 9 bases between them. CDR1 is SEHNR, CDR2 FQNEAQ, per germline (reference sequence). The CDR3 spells CASSVGGNSPLHF. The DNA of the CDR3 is TGTGCCAGCAGCGTAGGGGGGAATTCACCCCTCCACTTT.

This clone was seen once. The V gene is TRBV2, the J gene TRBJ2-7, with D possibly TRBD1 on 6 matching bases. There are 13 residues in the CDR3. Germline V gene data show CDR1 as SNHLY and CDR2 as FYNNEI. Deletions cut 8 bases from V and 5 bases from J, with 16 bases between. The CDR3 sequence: CASLSDRSDEQYF. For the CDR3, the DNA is TGTGCCAGCTTAAGCGACAGGTCCGACGAGCAGTACTTC.

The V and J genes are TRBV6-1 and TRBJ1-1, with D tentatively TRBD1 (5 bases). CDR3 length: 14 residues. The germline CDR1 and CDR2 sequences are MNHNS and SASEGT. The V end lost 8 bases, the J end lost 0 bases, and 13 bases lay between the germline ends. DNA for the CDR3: TGTGCCAGCGTGCGGGACGGGGTGAACACTGAAGCTTTCTTT. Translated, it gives CASVRDGVNTEAFF.

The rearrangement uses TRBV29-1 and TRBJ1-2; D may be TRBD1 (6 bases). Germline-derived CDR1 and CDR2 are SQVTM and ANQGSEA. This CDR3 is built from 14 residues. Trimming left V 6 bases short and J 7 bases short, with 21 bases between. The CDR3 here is CSVLKQRGGGGYTF. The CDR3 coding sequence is TGCAGCGTCCTAAAACAAAGGGGGGGCGGTGGCTACACCTTC.

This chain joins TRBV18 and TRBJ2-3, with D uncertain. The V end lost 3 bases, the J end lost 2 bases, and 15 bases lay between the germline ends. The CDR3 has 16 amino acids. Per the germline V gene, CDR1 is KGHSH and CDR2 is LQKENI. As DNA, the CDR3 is TGTGCCAGCTCACCGGTTGCTGCACCCCCCACAGATACGCAGTATTTT. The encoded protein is CASSPVAAPPTDTQYF.

CDR3 in DNA: TGTGCCAGCAGCGTGTCGGGCGGGAGGGTGTGGAATGAGCAGTTCTTC. Translated, it gives CASSVSGGRVWNEQFF. This sequence joins TRBV5-4 and TRBJ2-1; TRBD2 matches 9 bases. Germline V lookup: CDR1 SGHNT, CDR2 YYREEE (reference sequence). J was trimmed by 7 bases and V by 4 bases; bases with no gene match: 12. The CDR3 length is 16 residues.